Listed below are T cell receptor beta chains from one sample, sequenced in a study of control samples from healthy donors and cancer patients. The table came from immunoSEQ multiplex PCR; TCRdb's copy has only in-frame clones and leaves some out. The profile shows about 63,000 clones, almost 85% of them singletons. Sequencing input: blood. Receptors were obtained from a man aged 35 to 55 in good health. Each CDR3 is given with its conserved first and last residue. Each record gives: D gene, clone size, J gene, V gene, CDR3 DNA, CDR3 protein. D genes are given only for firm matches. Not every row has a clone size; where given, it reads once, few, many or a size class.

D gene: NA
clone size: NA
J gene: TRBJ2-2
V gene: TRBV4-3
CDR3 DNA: TGCGCCAGCAGCCAACTCGCAGGGCGCACCGGGGAGCTGTTTTTT
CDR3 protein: CASSQLAGRTGELFF

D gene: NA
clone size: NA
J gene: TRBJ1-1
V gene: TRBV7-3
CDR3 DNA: TGTGCCAGCAGCTTAAACGTGGGGTTTGCTGAAGCTTTCTTT
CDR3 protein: CASSLNVGFAEAFF

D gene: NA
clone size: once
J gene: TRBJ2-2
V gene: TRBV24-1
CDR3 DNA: TGTGCCACCACCCCTGTGGGTCGGGTGAACCGGGGAGCTGTTTTT
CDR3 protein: CATTPVGRVNRGAVF

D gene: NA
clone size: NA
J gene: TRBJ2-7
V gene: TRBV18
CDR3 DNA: TGTGCCAGCTCACCCGATAACAGGGCGTCCTACGAGCAGTACTTC
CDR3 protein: CASSPDNRASYEQYF

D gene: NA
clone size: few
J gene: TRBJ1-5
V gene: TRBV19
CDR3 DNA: TGTGCCAGTAGTATCAATTTCGCGTATCAGCCCCAGCATTTT
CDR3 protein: CASSINFAYQPQHF

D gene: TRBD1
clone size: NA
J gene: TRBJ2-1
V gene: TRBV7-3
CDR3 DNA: TGTGCCAGCAGCTGGTCCGGGACAGGAAGAGGAGAGCAGTTCTTC
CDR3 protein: CASSWSGTGRGEQFF

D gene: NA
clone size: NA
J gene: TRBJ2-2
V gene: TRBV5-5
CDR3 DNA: TGTGCCAGCAGCTTGGTACTCTCTTCCGGGGAGCTGTTTTTT
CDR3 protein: CASSLVLSSGELFF

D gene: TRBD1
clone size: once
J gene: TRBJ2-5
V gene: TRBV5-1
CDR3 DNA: TGCGCCAGCAGCTTTGGACAGGGGCGAGAGACCCAGTACTTC
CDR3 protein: CASSFGQGRETQYF

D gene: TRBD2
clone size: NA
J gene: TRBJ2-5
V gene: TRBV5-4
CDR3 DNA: TGTGCCAGCAGCCCGCTAGCGGGGGGGCCCCGAGAGACCCAGTACTTC
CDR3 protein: CASSPLAGGPRETQYF

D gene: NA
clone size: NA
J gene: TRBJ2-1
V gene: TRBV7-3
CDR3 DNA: TGTGCCAGCAGCTTAAAAATGAGTGGCTACAATGAGCAGTTCTTC
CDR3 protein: CASSLKMSGYNEQFF

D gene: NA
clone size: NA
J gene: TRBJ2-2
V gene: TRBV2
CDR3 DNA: TGTGCCAGCAGCATTGACGCCGGGGAGCTGTTTTTT
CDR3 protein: CASSIDAGELFF

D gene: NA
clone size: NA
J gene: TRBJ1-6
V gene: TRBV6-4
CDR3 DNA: TGTGCCACCAGTAGCGTCGGAATTCCCTATAATTCACCCCTCCACTTT
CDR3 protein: CATSSVGIPYNSPLHF

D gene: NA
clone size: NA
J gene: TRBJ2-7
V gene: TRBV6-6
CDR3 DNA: TGTGCCAGCAGTTACTACGGGGGTAGGGACGAGCAGTACTTC
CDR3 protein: CASSYYGGRDEQYF

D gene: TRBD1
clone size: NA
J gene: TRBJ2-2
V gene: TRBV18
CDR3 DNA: TGTGCCAGCTCCCCAGACAGGGGCGGGGAGCTGTTTTTT
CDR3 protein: CASSPDRGGELFF

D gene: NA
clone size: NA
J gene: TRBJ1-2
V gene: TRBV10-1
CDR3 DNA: TGCGCCACAGATTGGACGGCGTACTATGGCTACACCTTC
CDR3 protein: CATDWTAYYGYTF

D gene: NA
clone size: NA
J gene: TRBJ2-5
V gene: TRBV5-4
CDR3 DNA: TGTGCCAGCAGCTTGGGACAGACTCAAGAGACCCAGTACTTC
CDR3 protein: CASSLGQTQETQYF

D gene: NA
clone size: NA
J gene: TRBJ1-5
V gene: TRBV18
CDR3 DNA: TGTGCCAGCTCACCAATCGGGGGCAATCAGCCCCAGCATTTT
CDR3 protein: CASSPIGGNQPQHF

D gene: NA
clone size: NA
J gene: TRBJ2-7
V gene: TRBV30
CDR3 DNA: TGTGCCTGGAGTGGCGGGGACAGTTCGCATTCCTACGAGCAGTACTTC
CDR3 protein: CAWSGGDSSHSYEQYF

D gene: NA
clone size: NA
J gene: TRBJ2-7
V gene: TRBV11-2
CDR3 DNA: TGTGCCAGCAGCTTAGCAATAGGTACGGAGACCTACGAGCAGTACTTC
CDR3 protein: CASSLAIGTETYEQYF

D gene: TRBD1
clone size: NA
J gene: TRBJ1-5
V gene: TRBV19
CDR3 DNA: TGTGCCAGTAGAGGACAGGGGGTGTATGGCAATCAGCCCCAGCATTTT
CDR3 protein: CASRGQGVYGNQPQHF

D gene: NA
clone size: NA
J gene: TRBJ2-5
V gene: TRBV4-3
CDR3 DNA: TGCGCCAGCAGCCAAACCCTATGGGTCCAAGAGACCCAGTACTTC
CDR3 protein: CASSQTLWVQETQYF

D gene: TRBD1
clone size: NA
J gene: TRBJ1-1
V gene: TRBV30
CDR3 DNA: TGTGCCTGGGGGGACAGACCCCTAGCCACTGAAGCTTTCTTT
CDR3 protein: CAWGDRPLATEAFF

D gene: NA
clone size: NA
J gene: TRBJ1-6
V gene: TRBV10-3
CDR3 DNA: TGTGCCATTCACGCGGCCCGAAATTCACCCCTCCACTTT
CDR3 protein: CAIHAARNSPLHF

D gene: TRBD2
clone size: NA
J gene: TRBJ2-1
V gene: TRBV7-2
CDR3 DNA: TGTGCCAGCAGCTTAGTACTTGGGGGGGATGAGCAGTTCTTC
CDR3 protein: CASSLVLGGDEQFF

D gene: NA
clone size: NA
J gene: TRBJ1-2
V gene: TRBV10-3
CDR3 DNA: TGTGCCATCAGTGCGACCTCGGGACAACTTGGCTACACCTTC
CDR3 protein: CAISATSGQLGYTF

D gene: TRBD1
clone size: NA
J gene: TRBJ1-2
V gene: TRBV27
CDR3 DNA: TGTGCCAGCAGTCGGACAGGGACTATGGGCTACACCTTC
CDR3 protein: CASSRTGTMGYTF

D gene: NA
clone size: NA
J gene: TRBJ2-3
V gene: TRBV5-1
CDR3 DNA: TGCGCCAGCAGCTTGGGGGACGGTACTAGCACAGATACGCAGTATTTT
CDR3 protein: CASSLGDGTSTDTQYF

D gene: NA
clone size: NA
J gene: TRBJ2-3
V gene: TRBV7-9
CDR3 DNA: TGTGCCAGCGGGCCCACTAGCACAGATACGCAGTATTTT
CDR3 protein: CASGPTSTDTQYF

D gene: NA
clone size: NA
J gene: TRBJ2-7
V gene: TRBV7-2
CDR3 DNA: TGTGCCAGCAGCTTGGAGTGGGGAATTAAGTCCTACGAGCAGTACTTC
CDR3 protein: CASSLEWGIKSYEQYF

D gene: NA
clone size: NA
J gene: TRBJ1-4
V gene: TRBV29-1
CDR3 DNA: TGCAGCGTGCCAGGACAGATGGGAGGAAACCTGTTTTTT
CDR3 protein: CSVPGQMGGNLFF

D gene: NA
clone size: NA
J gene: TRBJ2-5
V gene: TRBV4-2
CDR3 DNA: TGTGCCAGCAGCCAAAACCGGGTACCAAAAGAGACCCAGTACTTC
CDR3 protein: CASSQNRVPKETQYF

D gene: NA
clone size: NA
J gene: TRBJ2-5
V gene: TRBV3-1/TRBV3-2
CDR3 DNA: TGTGCCACCGGGTGGGGGGAGACCCAGTACTTC
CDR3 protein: CATGWGETQYF

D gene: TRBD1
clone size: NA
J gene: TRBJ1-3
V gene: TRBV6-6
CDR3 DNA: TGTGCCAGCAGTCCCGGGACAGACTACACCATATATTTT
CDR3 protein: CASSPGTDYTIYF

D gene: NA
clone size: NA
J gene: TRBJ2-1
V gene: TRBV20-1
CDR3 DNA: TGCAGTGCTAGTCGCCTAGCGAGGATCAACGAGCAGTTCTTC
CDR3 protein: CSASRLARINEQFF

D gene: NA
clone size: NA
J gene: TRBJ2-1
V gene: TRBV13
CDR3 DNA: TGTGCCAGCAGCTCAGAAAACCCTGGGGAGGCGGATGAGCAGTTCTTC
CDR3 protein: CASSSENPGEADEQFF

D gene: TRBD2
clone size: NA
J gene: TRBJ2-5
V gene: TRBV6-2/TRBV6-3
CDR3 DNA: TGTGCCAGCAGTTGGGCGGGGGTTCAAGAGACCCAGTACTTC
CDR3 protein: CASSWAGVQETQYF

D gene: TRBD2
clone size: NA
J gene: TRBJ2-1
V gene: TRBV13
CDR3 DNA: TGTGCCAGCAGCTTAGGCCGATTCGGGACTAGCGGGGGGAATGAGCAGTTCTTC
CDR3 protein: CASSLGRFGTSGGNEQFF

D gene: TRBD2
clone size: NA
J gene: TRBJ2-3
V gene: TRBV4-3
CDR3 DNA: TGCGCCAGCAGCCAAATTAGCGGGAGTTCTACGCAGTATTTT
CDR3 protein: CASSQISGSSTQYF

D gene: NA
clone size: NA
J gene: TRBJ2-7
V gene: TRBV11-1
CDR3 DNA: TGTGCCAGCAGCCACCGATTTAGCGGATCCTACGAGCAGTACTTC
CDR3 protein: CASSHRFSGSYEQYF

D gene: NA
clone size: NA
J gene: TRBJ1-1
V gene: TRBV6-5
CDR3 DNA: TGTGCCAGCAGCAGGGAGGGTGGCACTGAAGCTTTCTTT
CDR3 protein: CASSREGGTEAFF

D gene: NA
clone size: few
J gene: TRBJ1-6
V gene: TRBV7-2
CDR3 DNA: TGTGCCAGCAGCTTAGCGCTGGGAAATTCACCCCTCCACTTT
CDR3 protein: CASSLALGNSPLHF

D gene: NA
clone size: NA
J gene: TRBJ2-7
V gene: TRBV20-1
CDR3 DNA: TGCAGTGCCCCTACTAGCTACGAGCAGTACTTC
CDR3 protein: CSAPTSYEQYF

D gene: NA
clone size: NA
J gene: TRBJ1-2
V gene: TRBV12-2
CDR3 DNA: TGTGCAAGTCGCTTAGAAGGCCCTGGGGGAGGCTACACCTTC
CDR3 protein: CASRLEGPGGGYTF

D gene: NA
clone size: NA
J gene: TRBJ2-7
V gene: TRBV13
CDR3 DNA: TGTGCCAGCAGCTTAGTACGCACTGGGGTGGAATACGAGCAGTACTTC
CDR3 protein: CASSLVRTGVEYEQYF

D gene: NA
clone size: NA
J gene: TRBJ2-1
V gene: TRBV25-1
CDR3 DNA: TGTGCCAGCAGTTTGCTCGATGAGCAGTTCTTC
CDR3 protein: CASSLLDEQFF

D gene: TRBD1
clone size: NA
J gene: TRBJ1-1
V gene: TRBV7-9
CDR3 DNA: TGTGCCAGCAGCTTAGCCGGACAGGGGACTGAAGCTTTCTTT
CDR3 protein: CASSLAGQGTEAFF

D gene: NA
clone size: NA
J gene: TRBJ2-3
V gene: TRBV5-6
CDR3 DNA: TGTGCCAGCAGCACGGGACGGCGAGAGGATACGCAGTATTTT
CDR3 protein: CASSTGRREDTQYF

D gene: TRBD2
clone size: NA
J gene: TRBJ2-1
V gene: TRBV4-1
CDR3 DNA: TGCGCCAGCAGCCAAGATGGGGGGGAAAGTCCCTACAATGAGCAGTTCTTC
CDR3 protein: CASSQDGGESPYNEQFF

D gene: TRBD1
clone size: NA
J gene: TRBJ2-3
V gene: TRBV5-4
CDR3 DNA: TGTGCCAGCAGCTTGGGAGGGGGCGCGGCAGATACGCAGTATTTT
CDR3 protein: CASSLGGGAADTQYF

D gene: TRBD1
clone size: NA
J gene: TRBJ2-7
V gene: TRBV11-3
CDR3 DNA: TGTGCCAGCAGCTTAGATCAAGGCCAGGGGGCTTCCTACGAGCAGTACTTC
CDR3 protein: CASSLDQGQGASYEQYF

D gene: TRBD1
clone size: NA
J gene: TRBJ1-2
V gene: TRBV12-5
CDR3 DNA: TGTGCTAGTGCTCCGACAGGGGAGTATGGCTACACCTTC
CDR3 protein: CASAPTGEYGYTF

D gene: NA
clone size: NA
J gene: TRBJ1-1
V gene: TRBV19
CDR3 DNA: TGTGCCAGTAGTAGTGGCATGAACACTGAAGCTTTCTTT
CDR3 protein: CASSSGMNTEAFF